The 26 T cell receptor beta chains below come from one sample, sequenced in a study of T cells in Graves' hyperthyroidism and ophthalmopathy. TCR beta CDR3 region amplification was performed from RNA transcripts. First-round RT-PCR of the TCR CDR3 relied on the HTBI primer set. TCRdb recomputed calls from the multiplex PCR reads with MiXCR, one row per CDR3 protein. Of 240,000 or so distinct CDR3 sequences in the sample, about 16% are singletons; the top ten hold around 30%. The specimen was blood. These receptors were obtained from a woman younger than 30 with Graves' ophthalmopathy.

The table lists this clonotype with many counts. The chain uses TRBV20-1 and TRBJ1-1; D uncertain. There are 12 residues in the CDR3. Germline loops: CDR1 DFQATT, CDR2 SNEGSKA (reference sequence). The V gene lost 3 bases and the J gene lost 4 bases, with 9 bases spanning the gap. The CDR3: CSASHTTTEAFF. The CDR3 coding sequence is TGCAGTGCTAGTCACACGACCACTGAAGCTTTCTTT.

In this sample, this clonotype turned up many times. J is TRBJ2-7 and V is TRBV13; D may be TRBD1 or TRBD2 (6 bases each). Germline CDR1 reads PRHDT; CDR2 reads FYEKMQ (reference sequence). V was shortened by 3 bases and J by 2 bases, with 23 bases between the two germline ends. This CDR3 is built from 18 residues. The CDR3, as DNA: TGTGCCAGCAGCTTCTTTACACTCGGGGGCCAGATAACCTACGAGCAGTACTTC. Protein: CASSFFTLGGQITYEQYF. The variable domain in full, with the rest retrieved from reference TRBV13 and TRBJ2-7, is AAGVIQSPRHLIKEKRETATLKCYPIPRHDTVYWYQQGPGQDPQFLISFYEKMQSDKGSIPDRFSAQQFSDYHSELNMSSLELGDSALYFCASSFFTLGGQITYEQYFGPGTRLTVT.

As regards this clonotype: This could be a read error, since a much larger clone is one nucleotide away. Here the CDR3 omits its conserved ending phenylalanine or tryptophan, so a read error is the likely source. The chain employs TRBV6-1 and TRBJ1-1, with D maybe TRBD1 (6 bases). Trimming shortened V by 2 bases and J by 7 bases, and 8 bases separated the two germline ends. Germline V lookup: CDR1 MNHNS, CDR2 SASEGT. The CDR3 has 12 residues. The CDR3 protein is CASSESRGEAFL. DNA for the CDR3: TGTGCCAGCAGTGAATCCAGGGGTGAAGCTTTCCTT.

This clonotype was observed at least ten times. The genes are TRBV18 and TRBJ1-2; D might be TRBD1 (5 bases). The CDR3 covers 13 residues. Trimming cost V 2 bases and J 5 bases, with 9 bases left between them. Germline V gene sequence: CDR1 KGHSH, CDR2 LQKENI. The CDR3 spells CASSPNRQYGYTF. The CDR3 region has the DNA TGTGCCAGCTCACCAAATCGACAGTATGGCTACACCTTC.

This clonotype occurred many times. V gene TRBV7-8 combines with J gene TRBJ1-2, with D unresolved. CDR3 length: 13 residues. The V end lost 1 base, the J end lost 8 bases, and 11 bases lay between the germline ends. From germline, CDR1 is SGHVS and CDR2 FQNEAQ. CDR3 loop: CASSLGGAVGYTF. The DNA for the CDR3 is TGTGCCAGCAGCTTAGGGGGTGCGGTCGGCTACACCTTC.

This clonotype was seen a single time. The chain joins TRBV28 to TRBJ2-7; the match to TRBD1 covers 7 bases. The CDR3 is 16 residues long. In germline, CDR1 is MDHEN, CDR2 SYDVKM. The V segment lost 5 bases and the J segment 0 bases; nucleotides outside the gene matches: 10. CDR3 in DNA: TGTGCCAGCAGTCTCCCCGGGACAGACACCTCCTACGAGCAGTACTTC. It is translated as CASSLPGTDTSYEQYF.

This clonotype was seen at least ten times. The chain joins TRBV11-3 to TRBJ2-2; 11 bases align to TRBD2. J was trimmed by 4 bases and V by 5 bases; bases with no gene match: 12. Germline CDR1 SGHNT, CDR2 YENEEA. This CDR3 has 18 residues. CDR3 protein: CASSPDYLTSGVTGELFF. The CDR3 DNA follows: TGTGCCAGCAGCCCGGATTACCTGACTAGCGGGGTCACCGGGGAGCTGTTTTTT.

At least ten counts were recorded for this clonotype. The CDR3 loop is CASRPLELHEQFF. DNA of the CDR3: TGTGCCAGCAGACCATTAGAGCTGCATGAGCAGTTCTTC. J is TRBJ2-1 and V is TRBV7-6; D gene uncertain. The germline V gene has CDR1 SGHVS and CDR2 FNYEAQ. Between the trimmed V and J ends, which lost 6 bases and 8 bases, there was a span of 14 bases. CDR3 length equals 13 residues.

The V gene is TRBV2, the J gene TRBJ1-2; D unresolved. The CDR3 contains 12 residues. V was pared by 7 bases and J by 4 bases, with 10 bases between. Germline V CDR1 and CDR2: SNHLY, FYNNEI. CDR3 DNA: TGTGCCAGCATCGCCCGATCCTATGGCTACACCTTC. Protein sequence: CASIARSYGYTF.

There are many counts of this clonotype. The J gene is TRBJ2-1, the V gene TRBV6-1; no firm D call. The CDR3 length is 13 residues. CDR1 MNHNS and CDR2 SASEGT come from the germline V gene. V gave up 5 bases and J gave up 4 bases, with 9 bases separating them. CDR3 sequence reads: CASSSTLYNEQFF. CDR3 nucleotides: TGTGCCAGCAGTTCGACACTTTACAATGAGCAGTTCTTC.

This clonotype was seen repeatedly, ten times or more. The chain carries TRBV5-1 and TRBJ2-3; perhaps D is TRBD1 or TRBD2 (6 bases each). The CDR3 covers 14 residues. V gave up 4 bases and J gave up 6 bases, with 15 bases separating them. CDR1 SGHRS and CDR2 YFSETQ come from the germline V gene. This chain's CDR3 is CASSEGGSTDTQYF. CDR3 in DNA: TGCGCCAGCAGCGAGGGGGGTTCTACGGATACGCAGTATTTT.

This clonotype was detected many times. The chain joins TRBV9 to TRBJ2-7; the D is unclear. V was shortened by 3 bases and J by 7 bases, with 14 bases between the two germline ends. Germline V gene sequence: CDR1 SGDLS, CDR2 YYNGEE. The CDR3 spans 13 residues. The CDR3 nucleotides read TGTGCCAGCAGCGGAATGTCGTCGAGAGAGCAGTACTTC. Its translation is CASSGMSSREQYF.

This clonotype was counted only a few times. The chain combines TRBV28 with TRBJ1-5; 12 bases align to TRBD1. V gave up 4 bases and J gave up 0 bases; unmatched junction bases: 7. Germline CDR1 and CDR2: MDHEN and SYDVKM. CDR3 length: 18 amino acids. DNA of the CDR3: TGTGCCAGCAGTTCTCTCGGGACAGGGGGCTATAGCAATCAGCCCCAGCATTTT. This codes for CASSSLGTGGYSNQPQHF. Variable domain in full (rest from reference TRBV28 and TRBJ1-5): DVKVTQSSRYLVKRTGEKVFLECVQDMDHENMFWYRQDPGLGLRLIYFSYDVKMKEKGDIPEGYSVSREKKERFSLILESASTNQTSMYLCASSSLGTGGYSNQPQHFGDGTRLSIL.

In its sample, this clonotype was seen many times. CDR3: CASSSDRFNSPLHF. In nucleotides, the CDR3 is TGTGCCAGCAGTTCGGACAGGTTCAATTCACCCCTCCACTTT. The chain recombines TRBV6-2 or TRBV6-3 with TRBJ1-6, with 7 bases matching TRBD1. The germline CDR1 and CDR2 sequences are MNHEY and SVGEGT. The CDR3 loop spans 14 amino acids. J gave up 7 bases and V 4 bases, and 4 bases lay outside the gene matches.

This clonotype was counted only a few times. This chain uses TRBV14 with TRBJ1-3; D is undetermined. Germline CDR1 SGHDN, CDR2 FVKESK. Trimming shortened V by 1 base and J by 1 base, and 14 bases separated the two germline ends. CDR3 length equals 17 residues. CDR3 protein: CASSQVGGLGSGNTIYF. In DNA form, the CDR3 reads TGTGCCAGCAGCCAAGTTGGCGGCCTGGGGTCTGGAAACACCATATATTTT. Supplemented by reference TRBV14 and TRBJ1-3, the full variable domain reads EAGVTQFPSHSVIEKGQTVTLRCDPISGHDNLYWYRRVMGKEIKFLLHFVKESKQDESGMPNNRFLAERTGGTYSTLKVQPAELEDSGVYFCASSQVGGLGSGNTIYFGEGSWLTVV.

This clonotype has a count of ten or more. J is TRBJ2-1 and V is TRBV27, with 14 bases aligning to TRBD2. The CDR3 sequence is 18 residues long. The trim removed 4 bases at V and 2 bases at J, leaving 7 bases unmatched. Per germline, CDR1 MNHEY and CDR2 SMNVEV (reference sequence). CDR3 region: CASSSGTSGRVTYNEQFF. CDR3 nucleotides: TGTGCCAGCAGTTCCGGGACTAGCGGGAGAGTCACCTACAATGAGCAGTTCTTC.

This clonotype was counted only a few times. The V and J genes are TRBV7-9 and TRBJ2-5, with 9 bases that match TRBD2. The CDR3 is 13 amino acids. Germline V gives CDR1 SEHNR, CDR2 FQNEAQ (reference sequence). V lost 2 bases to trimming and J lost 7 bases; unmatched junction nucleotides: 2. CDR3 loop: CASSLKREVTQYF. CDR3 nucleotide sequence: TGTGCCAGCAGCTTAAAGCGGGAGGTGACCCAGTACTTC.

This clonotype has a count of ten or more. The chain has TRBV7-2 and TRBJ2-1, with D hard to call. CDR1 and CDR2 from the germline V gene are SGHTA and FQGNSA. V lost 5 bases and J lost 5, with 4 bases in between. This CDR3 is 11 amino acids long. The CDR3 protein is CASSQHNEQFF. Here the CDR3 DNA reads TGTGCCAGCAGCCAGCACAATGAGCAGTTCTTC.

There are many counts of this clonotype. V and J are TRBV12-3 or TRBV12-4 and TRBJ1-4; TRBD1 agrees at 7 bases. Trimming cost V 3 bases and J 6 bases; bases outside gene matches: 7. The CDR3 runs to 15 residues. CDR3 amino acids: CASSFDQGGYEKLFF. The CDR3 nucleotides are TGTGCCAGCAGTTTCGATCAGGGGGGATATGAAAAACTGTTTTTT.

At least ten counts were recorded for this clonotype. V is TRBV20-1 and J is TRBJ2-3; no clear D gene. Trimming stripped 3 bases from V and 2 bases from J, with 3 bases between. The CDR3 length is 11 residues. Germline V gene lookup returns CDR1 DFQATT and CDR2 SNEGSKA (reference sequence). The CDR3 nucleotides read TGCAGTGCTAGTACCACAGATACGCAGTATTTT. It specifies CSASTTDTQYF.

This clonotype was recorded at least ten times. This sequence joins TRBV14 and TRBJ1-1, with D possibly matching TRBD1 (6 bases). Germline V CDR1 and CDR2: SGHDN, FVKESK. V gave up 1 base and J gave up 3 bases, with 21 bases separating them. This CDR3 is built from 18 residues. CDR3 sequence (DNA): TGTGCCAGCAGCCAAGCCCGCAAAGTCCGGGGGACATACACTGAAGCTTTCTTT. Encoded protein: CASSQARKVRGTYTEAFF.

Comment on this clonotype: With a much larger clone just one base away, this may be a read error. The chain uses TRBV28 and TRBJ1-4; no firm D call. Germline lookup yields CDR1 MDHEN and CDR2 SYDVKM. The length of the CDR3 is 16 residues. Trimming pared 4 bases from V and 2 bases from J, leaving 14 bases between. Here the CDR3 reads CASSSWARNTNEKLFF. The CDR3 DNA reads TGTGCCAGCAGTTCATGGGCCCGGAATACTAATGAAAAACTGTTTTTT.

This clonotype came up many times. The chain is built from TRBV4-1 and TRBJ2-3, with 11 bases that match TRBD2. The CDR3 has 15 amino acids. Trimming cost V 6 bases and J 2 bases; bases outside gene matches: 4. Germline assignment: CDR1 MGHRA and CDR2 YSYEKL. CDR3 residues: CASRLAGALTDTQYF. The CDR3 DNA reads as TGCGCCAGCAGACTAGCGGGGGCCCTCACAGATACGCAGTATTTT.

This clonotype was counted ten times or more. CDR3 sequence: CASSHQRTGGLGGELFF. Here the CDR3 DNA reads TGTGCCAGCAGTCATCAGCGGACAGGGGGCTTAGGCGGGGAGCTGTTTTTT. The gene calls are TRBV6-1 and TRBJ2-2, with 11 bases aligning to TRBD1. This CDR3 is built from 17 residues. Germline lookup yields CDR1 MNHNS and CDR2 SASEGT. The trim removed 5 bases at V and 7 bases at J, leaving 12 bases unmatched.

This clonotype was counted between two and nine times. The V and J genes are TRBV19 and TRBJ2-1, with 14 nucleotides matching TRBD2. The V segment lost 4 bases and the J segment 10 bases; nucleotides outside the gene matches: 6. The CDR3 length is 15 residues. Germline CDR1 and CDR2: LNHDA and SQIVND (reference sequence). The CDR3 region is CASSTSGLAGVEQFF. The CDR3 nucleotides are TGTGCCAGTAGTACCTCGGGACTAGCGGGAGTAGAGCAGTTCTTC.

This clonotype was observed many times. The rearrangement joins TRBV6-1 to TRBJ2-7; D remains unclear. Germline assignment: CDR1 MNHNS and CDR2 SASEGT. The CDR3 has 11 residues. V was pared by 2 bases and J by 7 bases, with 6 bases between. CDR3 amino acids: CASSEKTEQYF. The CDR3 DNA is TGTGCCAGCAGTGAAAAAACGGAGCAGTACTTC.